These T cell receptor beta chains were read from a single sample in a study of shared clonotypes between healthy human individuals. Data came from immunoSEQ multiplex PCR; TCRdb stores just in-frame clones and leaves some out. Found here are some 1.5 million clones, roughly 96% of them singletons; the top ten hold 0.95% to 1.5%. Sequencing was done on a sample of naive CD4+ T cells sorted from blood. Receptors originate from a man aged 30 to 39 in good health. CDR3s include the opening cysteine and the closing phenylalanine or tryptophan. A D gene is named only where the DNA matches it firmly. Clone size, where shown, is once, few, many, or a class for clones that have expanded.

clone size | J gene | V gene | D gene | CDR3 DNA | CDR3 protein
. | TRBJ2-2 | TRBV7-3 | TRBD1 | TGTGCCAGCAGCTCACAGGGGGCGAACACCGGGGAGCTGTTTTTT | CASSSQGANTGELFF
. | TRBJ2-3 | TRBV25-1 | . | TGTGCCAGCAGTACGACAGAGTACACAGATACGCAGTATTTT | CASSTTEYTDTQYF
. | TRBJ2-3 | TRBV5-1 | TRBD1 | TGCGCCAGCAGCTGGAGTCCCGGGACAGGGAAGGGGGACACAGATACGCAGTATTTT | CASSWSPGTGKGDTDTQYF
. | TRBJ2-3 | TRBV4-2 | TRBD2 | TGTGCCAGCAGCCTCTTAACGGGACTAGCGAGACAACACGGGCCGACGCAGTATTTT | CASSLLTGLARQHGPTQYF
. | TRBJ1-5 | TRBV7-9 | TRBD1 | TGTGCCAGCAGCCCAGGGACAGGGAGAATTAGCAATCAGCCCCAGCATTTT | CASSPGTGRISNQPQHF
. | TRBJ2-7 | TRBV5-6 | . | TGTGCCAGCAGCTCACTCAGAGGCTACGAGCAGTACTTC | CASSSLRGYEQYF
. | TRBJ2-5 | TRBV29-1 | . | TGCAGCGTTGCGTTGAGGGGAGAGACCCAGTACTTC | CSVALRGETQYF
. | TRBJ2-7 | TRBV9 | . | TGTGCCAGCAGCGCGGGACACGATATTTACGAGCAGTACTTC | CASSAGHDIYEQYF
. | TRBJ2-5 | TRBV7-2 | . | TGTGCCAGCAGCCCGAGCGGCCAAGAGACCCAGTACTTC | CASSPSGQETQYF
. | TRBJ2-2 | TRBV10-1 | . | TGCGCCAGCAGTGAACGTAGCGGGGAGCTGTTTTTT | CASSERSGELFF
. | TRBJ2-3 | TRBV7-9 | . | TGTGCCAGCAGCCCGGCAGGGAGTCTTTTCACAGATACGCAGTATTTT | CASSPAGSLFTDTQYF
. | TRBJ2-5 | TRBV5-1 | . | TGCGCCAGCAGCTTGGTGGCAGAAAAACAAGAGACCCAGTACTTC | CASSLVAEKQETQYF
. | TRBJ2-2 | TRBV27 | TRBD1 | TGTGCCAGCAGTCTAGGACAGGGGGCTTACACCGGGGAGCTGTTTTTT | CASSLGQGAYTGELFF
. | TRBJ2-1 | TRBV2 | TRBD2 | TGTGCCAGCAGTGGGCGGGAGATCTACAATGAGCAGTTCTTC | CASSGREIYNEQFF
. | TRBJ2-7 | TRBV10-3 | TRBD1 | TGTGCCATCAAGGGACAGGGGGCGCTTGAGCAGTACTTC | CAIKGQGALEQYF
. | TRBJ1-5 | TRBV28 | TRBD1 | TGTGCCAGCAGACCGGGACAGACTAGCAATCAGCCCCAGCATTTT | CASRPGQTSNQPQHF
. | TRBJ2-6 | TRBV15 | TRBD1 | TGTGCCACGCGGGGACAGGGGTTACCTGGGGCCAACGTCCTGACTTTC | CATRGQGLPGANVLTF
. | TRBJ2-7 | TRBV18 | . | TGTGCCAGCTCACCCGGACAGCCTAGGCGGCTTAACTCCTACGAGCAGTACTTC | CASSPGQPRRLNSYEQYF
. | TRBJ2-6 | TRBV2 | . | TGTGCCAGCAGCGACGCGGGGTACGGGGCCAACGTCCTGACTTTC | CASSDAGYGANVLTF
. | TRBJ2-6 | TRBV28 | . | TGTGCCAGCAGTCCCCCTGGCAACGTCCTGACTTTC | CASSPPGNVLTF
. | TRBJ2-1 | TRBV7-8 | . | TGTGCCAGCAGCTGGGGGACGGAGTCCTACAATGAGCAGTTCTTC | CASSWGTESYNEQFF
. | TRBJ1-1 | TRBV5-1 | . | TGCGCCAGCAGGCGGACAGCCCAAGGGAACACTGAAGCTTTCTTT | CASRRTAQGNTEAFF
. | TRBJ2-3 | TRBV18 | . | TGTGCCAGCTCAGTAGGGGTCACAGATACGCAGTATTTT | CASSVGVTDTQYF
. | TRBJ2-5 | TRBV30 | . | TGTGCCTGGAGGGTCTACAGGGAACCAGAGACCCAGTACTTC | CAWRVYREPETQYF
. | TRBJ2-7 | TRBV2 | . | TGTGCCAGCGGAACTAGTAGGTACGAGCAGTACTTC | CASGTSRYEQYF
. | TRBJ2-1 | TRBV5-4 | TRBD2 | TGTGCCAGCAACGAGGGACTAGCGGTTCTCAATGAGCAGTTCTTC | CASNEGLAVLNEQFF
once | TRBJ2-2 | TRBV7-8 | . | TGTGCCAGCAGCTTATTGCTACAGGGAGCCGGGGAGCTGTTTTTT | CASSLLLQGAGELFF
. | TRBJ2-1 | TRBV7-8 | TRBD2 | TGTGCCAGCAGCTTATGGGGACTAGCGGACTACAATGAGCAGTTCTTC | CASSLWGLADYNEQFF
. | TRBJ2-7 | TRBV10-3 | . | TGTGCCATCAGTCCCGCAGGTACCTACGAGCAGTACTTC | CAISPAGTYEQYF